This entry lists 5 T cell receptor beta chains sequenced from one sample in a study of cytomegalovirus exposure and HLA in healthy donors. PCR primers comprised 60 Vbeta and 13 Jbeta primers. Produced via immunoSEQ multiplex PCR; TCRdb's table is partial and in-frame only. The sample records over 200,000 clones, 70% to 80% being singletons. The material sequenced was PBMCs. The receptors were sampled from a male donor in good health and CMV-seronegative.

The genes are TRBV28 and TRBJ1-2, with 7 nucleotides matching TRBD1. Losses at the gene ends were 10 bases for V and 8 bases for J; bases not matched to a gene: 10. The V gene's germline CDR1 is MDHEN and CDR2 SYDVKM. This CDR3 is built from 12 residues. The CDR3 DNA reads TGTGCCACGCTAAGGACAGGATTAGGCTACACCTTC. Residues: CATLRTGLGYTF.

This clone was found a few times. The chain couples TRBV5-6 to TRBJ1-4, with D perhaps TRBD1 (5 bases). Germline assignment: CDR1 SGHDT and CDR2 YYEEEE. Trimming took 0 bases from V and 6 from J, leaving 15 bases between them. The CDR3 spans 16 residues. The CDR3 coding sequence is TGTGCCAGCAGCTTGGGATTCTCCAGGGTAGATGAAAAACTGTTTTTT. Its protein product is CASSLGFSRVDEKLFF.

This chain connects TRBV28 to TRBJ1-2; the D is unclear. V was pared by 6 bases and J by 6 bases, with 14 bases between. The CDR3 is made up of 13 amino acids. CDR1 MDHEN and CDR2 SYDVKM come from the germline V gene. The CDR3 region is CASSQQTWDGYTF. The CDR3 DNA reads as TGTGCCAGCAGCCAACAGACCTGGGATGGCTACACCTTC.

The chain has TRBV6-5 and TRBJ2-1, with 7 nucleotides matching TRBD1. V lost 6 bases to trimming and J lost 0 bases; unmatched junction nucleotides: 5. This CDR3 is built from 15 residues. Germline assignment: CDR1 MNHEY and CDR2 SVGAGI. CDR3 in DNA: TGTGCCAGCAGCTCGGGACAGAGCTCCTACAATGAGCAGTTCTTC. It encodes CASSSGQSSYNEQFF.

V is TRBV5-1 and J is TRBJ2-5; 8 nucleotides line up with TRBD1. The DNA end is more similar to TRBJ2-7, so the J call may be wrong. The germline CDR1 and CDR2 sequences are SGHRS and YFSETQ. The CDR3 runs to 15 residues. CDR3 residues: CASRVDRGKSNEQYF. The DNA for the CDR3 is TGCGCCAGCAGAGTAGACAGGGGCAAGTCTAACGAGCAGTACTTC.